Listed below are T cell receptor beta chains from one sample, sequenced in a study of blood T cell repertoires in COVID-19. Produced via immunoSEQ multiplex PCR; TCRdb's table is partial and in-frame only. The sample has 100,000 to 130,000 clones, more than 70% seen once; the top ten hold 6.8%. Sequenced input: peripheral blood. All receptors derive from a man aged 50-59 years with active or convalescent COVID-19. CDR3s include the opening cysteine and the closing phenylalanine or tryptophan. Fields, in order: CDR3 protein, CDR3 DNA, clone size, V gene, J gene, D gene. A D gene is named only where the DNA matches it firmly. Clone size, where shown, is once, few, many, or a class for clones that have expanded.

CDR3aa: CASSEHWNTGELFF
CDR3nt: TGCGCCAGCAGTGAGCACTGGAACACCGGGGAGCTGTTTTTT
abundance: once
v_gene: TRBV10-2
j_gene: TRBJ2-2
d_gene: -

CDR3aa: CASGFDRNTEAFF
CDR3nt: TGTGCCAGTGGGTTTGACAGGAACACTGAAGCTTTCTTT
abundance: -
v_gene: TRBV19
j_gene: TRBJ1-1
d_gene: -

CDR3aa: CASLPTGSYNSPLHF
CDR3nt: TGTGCCAGCCTCCCCACGGGCTCCTATAATTCACCCCTCCACTTT
abundance: -
v_gene: TRBV2
j_gene: TRBJ1-6
d_gene: -

CDR3aa: CASSDSCRVVPYEQYF
CDR3nt: TGTGCCAGCAGTGACTCGTGCAGGGTAGTCCCCTACGAGCAGTACTTC
abundance: once
v_gene: TRBV6-4
j_gene: TRBJ2-7
d_gene: -

CDR3aa: CASSLDLGAIQYF
CDR3nt: TGTGCCAGCAGCTTAGACCTTGGGGCCATTCAGTACTTC
abundance: -
v_gene: TRBV11-3
j_gene: TRBJ2-4
d_gene: -

CDR3aa: CASRISSGNTIYF
CDR3nt: TGTGCCAGCAGGATCAGCTCTGGAAACACCATATATTTT
abundance: -
v_gene: TRBV7-2
j_gene: TRBJ1-3
d_gene: -

CDR3aa: CASSRQGGRTSTDTQYF
CDR3nt: TGTGCCAGCAGTCGCCAGGGGGGTAGAACTAGCACAGATACGCAGTATTTT
abundance: -
v_gene: TRBV25-1
j_gene: TRBJ2-3
d_gene: -

CDR3aa: CASSQDLRPNEQFF
CDR3nt: TGTGCCAGCAGCCAAGATCTGCGCCCCAATGAGCAGTTCTTC
abundance: -
v_gene: TRBV3-1/TRBV3-2
j_gene: TRBJ2-1
d_gene: -

CDR3aa: CASSVFGLADYGYTF
CDR3nt: TGTGCCAGCAGCGTATTTGGGTTGGCGGATTATGGCTACACCTTC
abundance: -
v_gene: TRBV9
j_gene: TRBJ1-2
d_gene: -

CDR3aa: CASQFGRNTEAFF
CDR3nt: TGTGCCAGCCAATTTGGGAGGAACACTGAAGCTTTCTTT
abundance: few
v_gene: TRBV28
j_gene: TRBJ1-1
d_gene: -

CDR3aa: CASGLDRGVNNEQFF
CDR3nt: TGTGCTAGTGGTTTGGACAGGGGTGTCAACAATGAGCAGTTCTTC
abundance: -
v_gene: TRBV12-5
j_gene: TRBJ2-1
d_gene: TRBD1

CDR3aa: CASSSSPFTEAFF
CDR3nt: TGCGCCAGCTCTTCCAGTCCTTTCACTGAAGCTTTCTTT
abundance: -
v_gene: TRBV10-2
j_gene: TRBJ1-1
d_gene: -

CDR3aa: CASRSPDRDGEAFF
CDR3nt: TGTGCCAGCAGATCCCCCGACAGGGACGGTGAAGCTTTCTTT
abundance: -
v_gene: TRBV6-5
j_gene: TRBJ1-1
d_gene: TRBD1

CDR3aa: CASSEAANYGYTF
CDR3nt: TGTGCCAGCAGTGAGGCGGCTAACTATGGCTACACCTTC
abundance: -
v_gene: TRBV28
j_gene: TRBJ1-2
d_gene: -

CDR3aa: CASSKTAPDLDGYTF
CDR3nt: TGTGCCAGCAGTAAGACAGCCCCCGATTTAGATGGCTACACCTTC
abundance: few
v_gene: TRBV6-2/TRBV6-3
j_gene: TRBJ1-2
d_gene: -

CDR3aa: CASSVVAGADTQYF
CDR3nt: TGTGCCAGCAGCGTCGTAGCGGGAGCAGATACGCAGTATTTT
abundance: -
v_gene: TRBV9
j_gene: TRBJ2-3
d_gene: TRBD2

CDR3aa: CASSPGLLSNEQFF
CDR3nt: TGCGCCAGCAGCCCGGGACTCCTAAGCAATGAGCAGTTCTTC
abundance: -
v_gene: TRBV4-1
j_gene: TRBJ2-1
d_gene: -

CDR3aa: CASSDDREMISQQFF
CDR3nt: TGTGCCAGCAGTGACGACAGGGAAATGATTAGCCAGCAGTTCTTC
abundance: -
v_gene: TRBV2
j_gene: TRBJ2-1
d_gene: TRBD1

CDR3aa: CASSLRGGLAVREQYF
CDR3nt: TGTGCCAGCAGCTTGAGGGGCGGACTAGCGGTCAGGGAGCAGTACTTC
abundance: -
v_gene: TRBV5-6
j_gene: TRBJ2-7
d_gene: TRBD2

CDR3aa: CAWSVTGLNTEAFF
CDR3nt: TGTGCCTGGAGTGTGACAGGGCTGAACACTGAAGCTTTCTTT
abundance: -
v_gene: TRBV30
j_gene: TRBJ1-1
d_gene: TRBD1